These 14 T cell receptor beta chains were all obtained from the same sample, sequenced in a study of T cell responses to AZD1222 COVID-19 vaccine. Generated by immunoSEQ multiplex PCR, the TCRdb table keeps only in-frame clones and is missing some. The data contain about 93,000 clones, 70% to 90% of them seen just once; the ten biggest clones take up 6.3%. Sequencing used peripheral blood, obtained on day 0 of AZD1222 vaccination. The receptors here all came from an adult in good health.

The chain recombines TRBV6-5 with TRBJ2-3, with TRBD2 as a possible D gene (5 bases). Trimming left V 6 bases short and J 2 bases short, with 12 bases between. The CDR3 has 14 amino acids. Germline CDR1 is MNHEY and CDR2 is SVGAGI. The CDR3, as DNA: TGTGCCAGCAGCCCAGGACTTATCACAGATACGCAGTATTTT. Its translation: CASSPGLITDTQYF.

The chain employs TRBV27 and TRBJ2-7; 9 bases match TRBD2. V lost 3 bases, J lost 5 bases, and 8 bases stayed unmatched. The CDR3 is 15 residues long. Germline lookup yields CDR1 MNHEY and CDR2 SMNVEV (reference sequence). In DNA, the CDR3 is TGTGCCAGCAGTTTCTTGGGCGGGGGGGCCCACGAGCAGTACTTC. This gives the protein CASSFLGGGAHEQYF.

The V and J genes are TRBV29-1 and TRBJ1-2, with 9 bases that match TRBD1. CDR3 length equals 13 residues. After removal of 8 bases from V and 3 bases from J, the junction contained 7 bases not matched to a gene. From germline, CDR1 is SQVTM and CDR2 ANQGSEA. The CDR3 reads CSITRTGDYGYTF. The CDR3 DNA is TGCAGCATAACCCGGACAGGGGACTATGGCTACACCTTC.

The chain recombines TRBV19 with TRBJ1-1; unclear D gene. The germline CDR1 and CDR2 sequences are LNHDA and SQIVND (reference sequence). Trimming left V 4 bases short and J 0 bases short, with 6 bases between. This CDR3 is 13 amino acids long. CDR3: CASSSRMNTEAFF. The CDR3 DNA is TGTGCCAGTAGTAGCAGGATGAACACTGAAGCTTTCTTT.

This clone was counted between two and nine times. This chain joins TRBV5-1 and TRBJ1-1; D is possibly TRBD1 (5 bases). Germline V lookup: CDR1 SGHRS, CDR2 YFSETQ. Trimming took 0 bases from V and 2 from J, leaving 8 bases between them. The CDR3 spans 14 residues. CDR3 residues: CASSLGDYNTEAFF. In DNA form, the CDR3 reads TGCGCCAGCAGCTTGGGGGACTATAACACTGAAGCTTTCTTT.

This rearrangement joins TRBV11-3 to TRBJ2-2; 10 nucleotides line up with TRBD1. Germline V gene sequence: CDR1 SGHNT, CDR2 YENEEA. Losses at the gene ends were 5 bases for V and 2 bases for J; bases not matched to a gene: 2. The CDR3 totals 15 residues. The CDR3 sequence: CASSGQGDNTGELFF. The CDR3 bases are TGTGCCAGCAGCGGACAGGGGGATAACACCGGGGAGCTGTTTTTT.

V gene TRBV7-8 combines with J gene TRBJ2-3, with 8 bases lining up with TRBD1. V lost 4 bases and J lost 5; bases outside the gene matches: 14. Germline V gene sequence: CDR1 SGHVS, CDR2 FQNEAQ. This CDR3 region has 17 residues. The CDR3 nucleotides read TGTGCCAGCAGCTCTCGCCCCCAGGGGGCGCGTGAAGATACGCAGTATTTT. This sequence encodes CASSSRPQGAREDTQYF.

This clone has a single count. This chain uses TRBV28 with TRBJ1-1, with D unclear. V lost 3 bases and J lost 5, with 4 bases in between. CDR3 size: 11 residues. Looked up from germline, CDR1 is MDHEN and CDR2 is SYDVKM. The CDR3 sequence is CASSFKTEAFF. The CDR3 DNA reads as TGTGCCAGCAGTTTCAAGACTGAAGCTTTCTTT.

The chain combines TRBV5-1 with TRBJ1-5, with 8 bases fitting TRBD1. Germline-derived CDR1 and CDR2 are SGHRS and YFSETQ. J was trimmed by 7 bases and V by 3 bases; bases with no gene match: 6. CDR3 size: 14 residues. The CDR3 is CASSSGQGGQPQHF. As DNA, the CDR3 is TGCGCCAGCAGCTCTGGACAGGGTGGGCAGCCCCAGCATTTT.

The chain combines TRBV5-4 with TRBJ1-4, with 7 bases identical to TRBD1. Trimming took 4 bases from V and 3 from J; bases not matched to a gene: 3. Germline CDR1 and CDR2: SGHNT and YYREEE (reference sequence). The CDR3 loop spans 14 amino acids. CDR3 sequence: CASSTGTANEKLFF. As DNA, the CDR3 is TGTGCCAGCAGCACCGGGACAGCTAATGAAAAACTGTTTTTT.

The rearrangement uses TRBV14 and TRBJ2-7, with D perhaps assigned TRBD1 or TRBD2 (5 bases each). CDR3 size: 14 residues. V gave up 0 bases and J gave up 5 bases, with 11 bases separating them. Germline V gene sequence: CDR1 SGHDN, CDR2 FVKESK. The CDR3 coding sequence is TGTGCCAGCAGCCAAGATTGGGGGATTCACGAGCAGTACTTC. This codes for CASSQDWGIHEQYF.

The chain is built from TRBV3-1 (or the pseudogene TRBV3-2) and TRBJ2-2; D gene uncertain. V dropped 6 bases and J dropped 2 bases, with 4 bases sitting between them. Germline V gives CDR1 LGHDT, CDR2 YNNKEL (reference sequence). This CDR3 region has 12 residues. The CDR3 DNA follows: TGTGCCAGCAGGTTTAACACCGGGGAGCTGTTTTTT. Translated: CASRFNTGELFF.

This chain uses TRBV4-1 with TRBJ1-2, with 7 bases fitting TRBD1. J lost 6 bases, V lost 1 base, and 8 bases had no gene match. The CDR3 is 15 residues long. Germline CDR1 is MGHRA and CDR2 is YSYEKL. CDR3 loop: CASSQVGRGSDGYTF. The CDR3 DNA is TGCGCCAGCAGCCAAGTTGGCAGGGGGAGTGATGGCTACACCTTC.

J is TRBJ1-2 and V is TRBV12-3 or TRBV12-4; 9 bases fit TRBD1. The CDR3 covers 13 residues. The V and J ends lost 6 bases and 5 bases, in that order; junction bases with no gene match: 4. CDR3 nucleotide sequence: TGTGCCAGCAGGGGGACAGGGTCTTATGGCTACACCTTC. Amino acid sequence: CASRGTGSYGYTF.